A selection of T cell receptor beta chains follows, all from one sample in a study of blood T cell repertoires in COVID-19. Data came from immunoSEQ multiplex PCR; TCRdb stores just in-frame clones and leaves some out. This sample yields some 250,000 clones, of which 85% to 90% are seen a single time; under 9% belongs to the top ten. The sample comprised peripheral blood. All receptors come from a woman between 65 and 79 years old with active or convalescent COVID-19. Each CDR3 is given without its conserved first and last residue.

v_call: TRBV7-2; cdr3_aa: ASSLGRGQGYGYT
v_call: TRBV18; cdr3_aa: ASSPQGEGQPQH
v_call: TRBV3-1/TRBV3-2; cdr3_aa: ASSQDPRGGGYT
v_call: TRBV6-2/TRBV6-3; cdr3_aa: ASSPGTVGYGYT
v_call: TRBV11-2; cdr3_aa: ASSSGQGSPNEKLF
v_call: TRBV10-3; cdr3_aa: AISELSTGGGGNTIY
v_call: TRBV15; cdr3_aa: ATSRGGGATDPRRYEQY
v_call: TRBV20-1; cdr3_aa: SASNGGSYNQPQH
v_call: TRBV10-3; cdr3_aa: AISEQGQGQETQY
v_call: TRBV19; cdr3_aa: ASRRGGLEKLF
v_call: TRBV5-5; cdr3_aa: ASSDPEGPGANVLT
v_call: TRBV2; cdr3_aa: ASSEAGGRVMNTEAF
v_call: TRBV5-1; cdr3_aa: ASTPGSSTDTQY
v_call: TRBV7-8; cdr3_aa: ASSSPGGDPEKSSYEQY
v_call: TRBV6-5; cdr3_aa: ASSYHLGGEKLF
v_call: TRBV27; cdr3_aa: ATSQGETQY
v_call: TRBV19; cdr3_aa: ASSSHEGTEAF
v_call: TRBV5-4; cdr3_aa: ASTTGTGLSYEQY
v_call: TRBV6-5; cdr3_aa: AGSTDRVSSYEQY
v_call: TRBV4-1; cdr3_aa: ASSQDLTANYGYT
v_call: TRBV6-2/TRBV6-3; cdr3_aa: ASSNGGGLTDTQY
v_call: TRBV19; cdr3_aa: ASSMTDRAYEQY
v_call: TRBV7-2; cdr3_aa: ASSLRQGAST
v_call: TRBV7-3; cdr3_aa: ASSSPTRGPNTGELF
v_call: TRBV5-1; cdr3_aa: ASSLDRGGGEQY
v_call: TRBV20-1; cdr3_aa: SAPRGTEAF
v_call: TRBV19; cdr3_aa: ASSIPPLDGQETQY
v_call: TRBV7-3; cdr3_aa: ASSFSSGGLRNEQF
v_call: TRBV24-1; cdr3_aa: ATSDLGQGKGETQY
v_call: TRBV7-2; cdr3_aa: ASSLVVGGARNEQF
v_call: TRBV4-3; cdr3_aa: ASSQSGTPGLGAYEQY
v_call: TRBV3-1/TRBV3-2; cdr3_aa: ASSQEEDSGVNTGELF
v_call: TRBV6-5; cdr3_aa: ASTRDRFTEAF
v_call: TRBV6-2/TRBV6-3; cdr3_aa: ASRPGGNYEQY
v_call: TRBV10-3; cdr3_aa: AISLAGELQETQY